The 27 T cell receptor beta chains given below trace back to one sample, sequenced in a study of identical twins. MiXCR, applied by TCRdb to the 5' RACE reads, yields one record per CDR3 protein. The sample has 400,000 to 500,000 distinct CDR3 sequences, approximately 17% seen once; the top ten hold less than 15%. Sequencing was carried out using naive T cells sorted from blood. These receptors were obtained from a man aged 45-60 years in good health.

Concerning this clonotype itself: A junction end diverges from the germline sequence, so it may reflect a read error. This chain connects TRBV7-2 to TRBJ2-7; D is possibly TRBD2 (5 bases). Germline loops: CDR1 SGHTA, CDR2 FQGNSA. The CDR3 runs to 15 residues. CDR3 nucleotide sequence: TGTGCCAGCAACTTAGCGAGAGGTCTAGCTGCCGAGGAGTACTTC. The encoded protein is CASNLARGLAAEEYF.

This rearrangement joins TRBV9 to TRBJ2-6; 8 bases line up with TRBD1. The V and J ends lost 4 bases and 2 bases, in that order; junction bases with no gene match: 5. CDR1 SGDLS and CDR2 YYNGEE come from the germline V gene. The CDR3 totals 16 residues. The CDR3 nucleotides are TGTGCCAGCAGCCCCCTGGACAGGGCTGGGGCCAACGTCCTGACTTTC. Its protein is CASSPLDRAGANVLTF.

The chain is built from TRBV5-1 and TRBJ2-7, with D perhaps matching TRBD2 (5 bases). Germline CDR1 and CDR2: SGHRS and YFSETQ. V lost 1 base, J lost 2 bases, and 16 bases lay in between. This CDR3 spans 16 amino acids. This chain's CDR3 is CASSLPVAEATYEQYF. The CDR3, as DNA: TGCGCCAGCAGCTTGCCTGTTGCGGAGGCTACCTACGAGCAGTACTTC.

V is TRBV20-1 and J is TRBJ2-1; tentatively, D is TRBD1 (5 bases). The length of the CDR3 is 14 residues. The germline V gene encodes CDR1 DFQATT and CDR2 SNEGSKA (reference sequence). V lost 5 bases, J lost 4 bases, and 15 bases lay in between. The CDR3 bases are TGCAGTGCTGTAGGGGTTGGACGGTACAATGAGCAGTTCTTC. Its translation: CSAVGVGRYNEQFF.

Details on this clonotype: A much larger clone lies a single base off, so this may be a read error. This chain connects TRBV20-1 to TRBJ2-7; D uncertain. Per germline, CDR1 DFQATT and CDR2 SNEGSKA (reference sequence). CDR3 size: 11 residues. CDR3 nucleotide sequence: TGCAGCGGGCCCCCTACCTACGAGCAGTACTTC. Protein sequence: CSGPPTYEQYF.

This clonotype was seen at least ten times. The chain has TRBV7-2 and TRBJ2-2, with TRBD2 as a possible D gene (5 bases). The CDR3 totals 14 residues. In germline, CDR1 is SGHTA, CDR2 FQGNSA. The germline V and J ends were trimmed by 0 bases and 3 bases, with 5 bases remaining between them. The CDR3 reads CASSLARDTGELFF. The CDR3 DNA is TGTGCCAGCAGCTTAGCGCGGGACACCGGGGAGCTGTTTTTT.

The CDR3 is CASNLAGGTYNEQFF. CDR3 in DNA: TGTGCCAGCAATTTAGCGGGAGGCACCTACAATGAGCAGTTCTTC. The chain couples TRBV2 to TRBJ2-1; 10 bases fit TRBD2. Germline V gives CDR1 SNHLY, CDR2 FYNNEI. V shed 7 bases, J shed 2 bases, and the junction held 5 bases outside the gene matches. CDR3 length: 15 amino acids.

There are many counts of this clonotype. This sequence joins TRBV6-1 and TRBJ1-6; 8 bases align to TRBD1. Germline loops: CDR1 MNHNS, CDR2 SASEGT. This CDR3 contains 13 residues. Trimming removed 10 bases from V and 7 bases from J; junction bases left unmatched: 6. The CDR3 DNA reads as TGTGCCACCCTCGGGGACAGGAATTCACCCCTCCACTTT. This encodes CATLGDRNSPLHF.

The rearrangement uses TRBV12-3 or TRBV12-4 and TRBJ1-1, with 8 bases that match TRBD1. The V segment lost 6 bases and the J segment 1 base; nucleotides outside the gene matches: 7. The length of the CDR3 is 15 residues. The CDR3 bases are TGTGCCAGCAGGGTGACGACAGGGGCGAACACTGAAGCTTTCTTT. Its protein product is CASRVTTGANTEAFF.

This clonotype was seen a handful of times. A much larger clonotype is one base distant, so this may be a read error. The chain uses TRBV20-1 and TRBJ2-3; 7 bases agree with TRBD2. This CDR3 is 18 amino acids long. Germline V gene lookup returns CDR1 DFQATT and CDR2 SNEGSKA (reference sequence). CDR3 nucleotide sequence: TGCAGTGCTAGAGGCGTGAGCTCCAGCGGGGAATTTACAGATACGCAGTTTTTT. It codes for CSARGVSSSGEFTDTQFF.

The chain carries TRBV20-1 and TRBJ2-5; D is uncertain. The ends were cut back, 2 bases at V and 4 bases at J, with 8 bases in the middle. CDR3 length: 12 amino acids. The germline gives CDR1 DFQATT, CDR2 SNEGSKA (reference sequence). In nucleotides, the CDR3 is TGCAGTGCTAGACCAAACATAGAGACCCAGTACTTC. Its protein product is CSARPNIETQYF.

The V and J genes are TRBV5-1 and TRBJ2-5, with D possibly TRBD1 on 5 matching bases. This CDR3 spans 14 amino acids. Trimming removed 0 bases from V and 2 bases from J, with 8 bases in between. Germline CDR1 reads SGHRS; CDR2 reads YFSETQ. In nucleotides, the CDR3 is TGCGCCAGCAGCTTGGGGACACAGCAAGAGACCCAGTACTTC. This sequence encodes CASSLGTQQETQYF.

The V call is TRBV12-3 or TRBV12-4, the J call TRBJ2-2; D gene ambiguous. This CDR3 contains 14 residues. V lost 6 bases, J lost 4 bases, and 12 bases lay in between. The CDR3 region has the DNA TGTGCCAGCAGCGAACTATCGATCACCGGGGAGCTGTTTTTT. Residues: CASSELSITGELFF.

This clonotype was seen a handful of times. The chain combines TRBV2 with TRBJ2-3; tentative D call: TRBD2 (7 bases). The CDR3 is made up of 16 amino acids. In germline, CDR1 is SNHLY, CDR2 FYNNEI. Deletions cut 0 bases from V and 4 bases from J, with 14 bases between. The chain's CDR3 is CASSEARRGRSDTQYF. The CDR3, as DNA: TGTGCCAGCAGTGAAGCGCGGCGGGGGCGTTCAGATACGCAGTATTTT.

The sample holds a few counts of this clonotype. The V and J genes are TRBV11-1 and TRBJ2-7; unclear D gene. Germline V CDR1 and CDR2: SGHAT, FQDESV (reference sequence). Trimming took 5 bases from V and 0 from J, leaving 26 bases between them. This CDR3 has 19 residues. For the CDR3, the DNA is TGTGCCAGCAGCCCTCCCCACCGGAACACTCTTAGAAGCTCCTACGAGCAGTACTTC. This translates into CASSPPHRNTLRSSYEQYF.

The chain employs TRBV28 and TRBJ1-1; no clear D. Between the trimmed V and J ends, which lost 5 bases and 1 base, there was a span of 8 bases. The V gene's germline CDR1 is MDHEN and CDR2 SYDVKM. This CDR3 spans 13 amino acids. Here the CDR3 DNA reads TGTGCCAGCAGTGGTTACCAGAACACTGAAGCTTTCTTT. Its translation is CASSGYQNTEAFF.

This clonotype was seen repeatedly, ten times or more. This chain connects TRBV12-3 or TRBV12-4 to TRBJ2-1; 7 bases align to TRBD1. With V trimmed by 5 bases and J by 3 bases, 10 bases remained unmatched. The CDR3 extends over 16 amino acids. In nucleotides, the CDR3 is TGTGCCAGCAGTATTATGGACAGGAGTTACTACAATGAGCAGTTCTTC. Its protein product is CASSIMDRSYYNEQFF.

The chain uses TRBV5-1 and TRBJ2-7, with TRBD2 matching 8 bases. The CDR3 is 16 amino acids. Per germline, CDR1 SGHRS and CDR2 YFSETQ. V dropped 0 bases and J dropped 6; count of bases not matched to a gene: 11. Here the CDR3 reads CASSLVGSGGRREQYF. For the CDR3, the DNA is TGCGCCAGCAGCTTGGTCGGCAGCGGGGGCCGGCGCGAGCAGTACTTC.

This clonotype was recorded at least ten times. This sequence joins TRBV7-2 and TRBJ2-5; TRBD1 matches at 8 bases. V was pared by 2 bases and J by 2 bases, with 4 bases of the junction left unmatched. Germline CDR1 is SGHTA and CDR2 is FQGNSA. The CDR3 contains 15 residues. CDR3 DNA: TGTGCCAGCAGCTTAATTACAGGGGGACAAGAGACCCAGTACTTC. The encoded protein is CASSLITGGQETQYF. The whole variable domain, filled in from reference TRBV7-2 and TRBJ2-5, reads GAGVSQSPSNKVTEKGKDVELRCDPISGHTALYWYRQSLGQGLEFLIYFQGNSAPDKSGLPSDRFSAERTGGSVSTLTIQRTQQEDSAVYLCASSLITGGQETQYFGPGTRLLVL.

This clonotype turned up a few times. The CDR3 spells CSARNSALGVTEAFF. DNA of the CDR3: TGCAGTGCTAGAAATTCGGCCCTGGGGGTGACTGAAGCTTTCTTT. The rearrangement uses TRBV20-1 and TRBJ1-1; possibly TRBD1 for D (5 bases). The CDR3 runs 15 residues. Germline assignment: CDR1 DFQATT and CDR2 SNEGSKA (reference sequence). Between the trimmed V and J ends, which lost 2 bases and 5 bases, there was a span of 18 bases.

Ten or more counts support this clonotype. The CDR3 loop reads CASSFSSGGRTVKRGGYTF. The CDR3 nucleotides read TGTGCCAGCAGTTTTTCCAGCGGGGGCCGAACCGTAAAACGAGGTGGCTACACCTTC. This chain uses TRBV12-3 or TRBV12-4 with TRBJ1-2, with a weak D call TRBD1 (6 bases). With 3 bases removed from V and 7 bases from J, the gap between germline ends came to 30 bases. The CDR3 is made up of 19 amino acids.

The V gene is TRBV5-1, the J gene TRBJ1-5, with unresolved D. The CDR3 loop spans 15 amino acids. Trimming left V 0 bases short and J 6 bases short, with 13 bases between. In germline, CDR1 is SGHRS, CDR2 YFSETQ. The CDR3 loop reads CASSLGGISGQPQHF. The DNA for the CDR3 is TGCGCCAGCAGCTTGGGCGGGATATCCGGTCAGCCCCAGCATTTT. Supplemented by reference TRBV5-1 and TRBJ1-5, the full variable domain reads KAGVTQTPRYLIKTRGQQVTLSCSPISGHRSVSWYQQTPGQGLQFLFEYFSETQRNKGNFPGRFSGRQFSNSRSEMNVSTLELGDSALYLCASSLGGISGQPQHFGDGTRLSIL.

This clonotype has a count of ten or more. The J gene is TRBJ2-7, the V gene TRBV28; D uncertain. The CDR3 contains 11 residues. V was shortened by 5 bases and J by 7 bases, with 9 bases between the two germline ends. The germline V gene encodes CDR1 MDHEN and CDR2 SYDVKM. The CDR3 loop reads CASSHTEEQYF. The CDR3 bases are TGTGCCAGCAGTCACACAGAGGAGCAGTACTTC.

At least ten counts were recorded for this clonotype. V usage is TRBV12-3 or TRBV12-4 and J usage is TRBJ2-5, with D possibly TRBD2 on 5 matching bases. V lost 5 bases and J 4 bases, leaving 20 bases between the germline ends. The CDR3 contains 16 residues. Written as DNA, the CDR3 is TGTGCCAGCAGTCTCGGGCTTCGGCTAGCTGTAGAGACCCAGTACTTC. Its translation is CASSLGLRLAVETQYF.

The chain combines TRBV20-1 with TRBJ1-6; D not resolved. The CDR3 is made up of 13 amino acids. V was shortened by 0 bases and J by 9 bases, with 9 bases between the two germline ends. The germline gives CDR1 DFQATT, CDR2 SNEGSKA (reference sequence). The CDR3 protein is CSARDPLGSPLHF. DNA for the CDR3: TGCAGTGCTAGAGATCCTCTTGGTTCACCCCTCCACTTT.

The genes are TRBV6-1 and TRBJ2-1; D possibly corresponds to TRBD1 (5 bases). The germline V and J ends were trimmed by 6 bases and 4 bases, with 13 bases remaining between them. The CDR3 extends over 14 amino acids. CDR1 is MNHNS and CDR2 is SASEGT in the germline V gene. The CDR3 here is CASSRQRLYNEQFF. As DNA, the CDR3 is TGTGCCAGCAGCCGACAGAGGCTTTACAATGAGCAGTTCTTC.

This clonotype turned up a few times. The rearrangement uses TRBV4-2 and TRBJ2-5; 7 bases map to TRBD2. The CDR3 covers 16 residues. V shed 0 bases, J shed 5 bases, and the junction held 9 bases outside the gene matches. Germline assignment: CDR1 LGHNA and CDR2 YNFKEQ. CDR3 region: CASSQDRSGGRETQYF. As DNA, the CDR3 is TGTGCCAGCAGCCAAGATCGCTCCGGGGGGAGGGAGACCCAGTACTTC.